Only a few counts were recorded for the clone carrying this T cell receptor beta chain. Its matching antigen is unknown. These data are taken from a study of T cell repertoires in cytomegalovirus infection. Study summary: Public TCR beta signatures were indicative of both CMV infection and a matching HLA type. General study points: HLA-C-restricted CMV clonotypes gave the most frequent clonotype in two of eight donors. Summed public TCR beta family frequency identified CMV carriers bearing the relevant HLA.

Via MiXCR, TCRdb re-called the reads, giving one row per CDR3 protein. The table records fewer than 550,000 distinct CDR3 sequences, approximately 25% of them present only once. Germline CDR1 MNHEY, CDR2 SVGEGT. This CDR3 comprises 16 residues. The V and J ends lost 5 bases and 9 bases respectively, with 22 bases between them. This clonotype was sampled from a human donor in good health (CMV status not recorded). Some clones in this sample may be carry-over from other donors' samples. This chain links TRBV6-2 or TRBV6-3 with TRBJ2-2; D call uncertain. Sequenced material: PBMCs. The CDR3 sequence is CASSTDRPGVSRELFF. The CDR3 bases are TGTGCCAGCAGTACAGATAGGCCAGGAGTGTCCAGGGAGCTGTTTTTT.